This is a list of T cell receptor beta chains from one sample in a study of beta chain features in type 1 diabetes. Sequenced by immunoSEQ multiplex PCR; TCRdb stores in-frame clones only, minus some. The sample has 400,000 to 450,000 clones, approximately 15% seen once. The specimen sequenced was naive CD4+ T cells from blood. The receptors shown here come from a young man in good health. CDR3s include the opening cysteine and the closing phenylalanine or tryptophan. Fields, in order: J gene, clone size, D gene, V gene, CDR3 DNA, CDR3 protein. D genes are given only for firm matches. Size tells how often a clone was seen (once, few, many) or the class of an expanded clone, and some rows leave it out.

>TRBJ2-7|once|-|TRBV6-5
TGTGCCAGTTCTAGGGGTATTCACTACGAGCAGTACTTC
CASSRGIHYEQYF
>TRBJ2-1|-|-|TRBV2
TGTGCCAGCAGTCTGATCGATCGGGGTGAGCAGTTCTTC
CASSLIDRGEQFF
>TRBJ2-1|-|-|TRBV25-1
TGTGCCAGCAGTGGACACATGGCCACCTACAATGAGCAGTTCTTC
CASSGHMATYNEQFF
>TRBJ2-3|-|TRBD1|TRBV7-2
TGTGCCATCATCGTAGGGGGCCGAATCACAGATACGCAGTATTTT
CAIIVGGRITDTQYF
>TRBJ2-1|-|-|TRBV4-1
TGCGCCAGCAGCCAAGAAGAGACTAGTATTGAGCAGTTCTTC
CASSQEETSIEQFF
>TRBJ1-1|-|-|TRBV2
TGTGCCAGCGGCAAGGCCGGGACGAGAGCTTTCTTT
CASGKAGTRAFF
>TRBJ2-5|-|TRBD2|TRBV18
TGTGCCAGCTCACCACGTCTAGCGGGGGAAGAGACCCAGTACTTC
CASSPRLAGEETQYF
>TRBJ2-1|few|TRBD2|TRBV7-2
TGTGCCAGCAGCCCAGCGGGGGTGATTTACAATGAGCAGTTCTTC
CASSPAGVIYNEQFF
>TRBJ2-3|-|-|TRBV30
TGTGCCTACGTAAGGTTTCAGGGCTACACAGATACGCAGTATTTT
CAYVRFQGYTDTQYF
>TRBJ2-7|-|TRBD2|TRBV15
TGTGCCACCAGCAGGGGGGGAGGGACCCCTACGAAGCAGTACTTC
CATSRGGGTPTKQYF
>TRBJ2-6|-|TRBD1|TRBV4-2
TGTGCCAGCAGCCAGGAACCAGGGGGTGGTGGGGCCAACGTCCTGACTTTC
CASSQEPGGGGANVLTF
>TRBJ2-7|-|-|TRBV7-9
TGTGCCAGCAGCCGTAGCTCCAACGAGCAGTACTTC
CASSRSSNEQYF
>TRBJ2-7|few|-|TRBV4-3
TGCGCCAGCAGCCAAGATGGGGAGCGCCGCTCCTACGAGCAGTACTTC
CASSQDGERRSYEQYF
>TRBJ1-1|few|-|TRBV29-1
TGCAGCGTTGAAGATTTAGGAGAGGGAGGCACTGAAGCTTTCTTT
CSVEDLGEGGTEAFF
>TRBJ1-1|-|TRBD1|TRBV11-2
TGTGCCAGCAGCTTAATGGAACCCGGGACAGGGAACACTGAAGCTTTCTTT
CASSLMEPGTGNTEAFF
>TRBJ2-7|-|TRBD2|TRBV28
TGTGCCAGCGGTAGCGGGGCAACGTACGAGCAGTACTTC
CASGSGATYEQYF
>TRBJ1-2|few|TRBD1|TRBV29-1
TGCAGCGTTGAGTCTTGGCGGACAGGCAACTATGGCTACACCTTC
CSVESWRTGNYGYTF
>TRBJ2-2|-|-|TRBV9
TGTGCCAGCAGCGTCGGAGGGTCGTACACCGGGGAGCTGTTTTTT
CASSVGGSYTGELFF
>TRBJ1-1|few|-|TRBV7-3
TGTGCCAGCAGCTCTGAAGGGTGGAACACTGAAGCTTTCTTT
CASSSEGWNTEAFF
>TRBJ2-7|-|-|TRBV6-1
TGTGCCAGCAGTGAACAAGTAAGGGCCCACTACGAGCAGTACTTC
CASSEQVRAHYEQYF
>TRBJ2-1|-|TRBD1|TRBV7-9
TGTGCCAGCAGCTCGGGACAGGGCAACGGGAATGAGCAGTTCTTC
CASSSGQGNGNEQFF
>TRBJ2-1|-|-|TRBV7-2
TGTGCCAGCAGCTTATCGTCGGGTCGCTACAATGAGCAGTTCTTC
CASSLSSGRYNEQFF
>TRBJ2-4|few|TRBD2|TRBV4-2
TGTGCCAGCAGCCAAGATTCTAGCGGGAGGGGTAAAAACATTCAGTACTTC
CASSQDSSGRGKNIQYF
>TRBJ1-1|few|-|TRBV7-9
TGTGCCAGCAGCTTAGCGGGGGAGAACACTGAAGCTTTCTTT
CASSLAGENTEAFF
>TRBJ1-2|-|-|TRBV7-6
TGTGCCAGCAGCTTGGGGGGTAACTATGGCTACACCTTC
CASSLGGNYGYTF
>TRBJ2-6|many|TRBD1|TRBV10-3
TGTGCCATCAGTGATCCGGGACAGCCCTCCTGGGGGTTTGCTTTC
CAISDPGQPSWGFAF
>TRBJ2-5|-|-|TRBV7-2
TGTGCCAGCAGCCCCTACGGGATCCAAGAGACCCAGTACTTC
CASSPYGIQETQYF
>TRBJ2-1|-|TRBD2|TRBV11-2
TGTGCCAGCAGCTCCCTAGCGGGGCGCAATGAGCAGTTCTTC
CASSSLAGRNEQFF
>TRBJ1-2|-|-|TRBV29-1
TGCAGCGTTGCTCACCTAGGGGAAACCTATGGCTACACCTTC
CSVAHLGETYGYTF
>TRBJ2-1|few|-|TRBV4-1
TGCGCCAGCAGCCAATCTCAACTAACCTCCTACAATGAGCAGTTCTTC
CASSQSQLTSYNEQFF
>TRBJ2-1|-|-|TRBV5-1
TGCGCCAGCAGCACGGACGGGACTTACAATGAGCAGTTCTTC
CASSTDGTYNEQFF